This T cell receptor (beta chain) stems from a study of cytomegalovirus exposure and HLA in healthy donors. This CDR3 contains 17 residues. The V gene's germline CDR1 is LNHDA and CDR2 SQIVND (reference sequence). V was pared by 7 bases and J by 3 bases, with 13 bases of the junction left unmatched. The PCR was carried out with 60 Vbeta primers and 13 Jbeta primers. Here immunoSEQ multiplex PCR was the method, and the copy in TCRdb shows in-frame clones only, minus some. The table has around 64,000 clones, 80% to 90% seen once. This clonotype was sampled from a woman aged 25 to 39 in good health and CMV-seropositive. This chain connects TRBV19 to TRBJ2-3; the match to TRBD2 covers 10 bases. The sequencing sample was made of PBMCs. CDR3 sequence: CASTHRVASGSTDTQYF. DNA of the CDR3: TGTGCCAGTACTCACCGAGTGGCTAGCGGGAGTACAGATACGCAGTATTTT.